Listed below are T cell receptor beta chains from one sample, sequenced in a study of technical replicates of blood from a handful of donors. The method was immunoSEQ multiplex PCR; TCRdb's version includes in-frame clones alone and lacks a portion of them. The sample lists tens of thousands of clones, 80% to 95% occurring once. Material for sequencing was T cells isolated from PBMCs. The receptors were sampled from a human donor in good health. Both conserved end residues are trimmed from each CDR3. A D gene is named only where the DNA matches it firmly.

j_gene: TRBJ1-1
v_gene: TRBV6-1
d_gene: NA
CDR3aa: ASSPVNTEAF

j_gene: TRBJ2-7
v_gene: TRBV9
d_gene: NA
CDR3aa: ASSFGTLSSYEQY

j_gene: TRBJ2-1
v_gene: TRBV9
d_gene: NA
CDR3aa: ASSPSRFHNEQF

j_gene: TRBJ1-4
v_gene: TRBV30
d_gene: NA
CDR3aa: AWSVAQANEKLF

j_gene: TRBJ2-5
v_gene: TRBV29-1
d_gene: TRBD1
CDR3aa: SVVGTGVQETQY

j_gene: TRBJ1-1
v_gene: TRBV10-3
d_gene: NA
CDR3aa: AISESGTGPGEAF

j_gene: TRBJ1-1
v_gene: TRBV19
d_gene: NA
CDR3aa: ASSPTGYTEAF

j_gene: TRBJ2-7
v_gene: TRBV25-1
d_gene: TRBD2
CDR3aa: ASSVRENYEQY

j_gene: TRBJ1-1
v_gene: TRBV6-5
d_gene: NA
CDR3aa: ASSYSAEAEAF

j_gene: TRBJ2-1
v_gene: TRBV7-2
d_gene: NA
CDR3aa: ASSSGEQF

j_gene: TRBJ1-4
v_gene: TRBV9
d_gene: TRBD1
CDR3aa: ASSPRQGSNEKLF

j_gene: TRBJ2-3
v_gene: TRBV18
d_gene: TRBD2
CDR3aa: ASSTSGPTDTQY

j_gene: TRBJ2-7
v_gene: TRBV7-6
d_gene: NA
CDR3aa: ASSVNSYEQY

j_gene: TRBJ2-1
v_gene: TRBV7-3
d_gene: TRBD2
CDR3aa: ASSSSGRNGGYEQF

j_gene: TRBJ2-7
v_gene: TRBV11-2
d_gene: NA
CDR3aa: ASSLAPGHPAYEQY

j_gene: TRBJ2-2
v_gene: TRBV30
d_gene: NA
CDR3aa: AWSQQVSGELF

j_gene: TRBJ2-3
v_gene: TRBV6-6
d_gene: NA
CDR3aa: ASRPRDNTDTQY

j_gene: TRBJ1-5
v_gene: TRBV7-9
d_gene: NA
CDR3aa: ASSGGGLGQPQH